This paragraph covers one TCR beta chain sequence. No cognate antigen has been identified for it. The input lacks base qualities; no much larger clone sits a single base away. CDR3 length: 14 amino acids, cysteine to phenylalanine. The read is trimmed to its CDR3 DNA, 42 bases read in frame from base 1. V is clipped by 6 bases and J by 2 bases, and the sequence between their germline boundaries is 12 bases long. CDR1 and CDR2, per the germline V gene (reference sequence), are MNHEY and SMNVEV. The source of the sample is a study of blood T cell repertoires in COVID-19 (dated by TCRdb to the early 2020s). With respect to the entire study: Samples from collaborators originated in the United States, Italy and Spain and spanned both the acute and convalescent phases of COVID-19. The prospective study material was composed of cDNA or gDNA derived from T cells, B-cell-depleted T cells, or PBMCs. A freely available public database, intended as a resource for researchers studying the immune response to SARS-CoV-2, is where the repertoires were released. The sample metadata nearly always contained a de-identified subject ID, COVID-19 status, age in years and sex. Where available, HLA class I and class II types were taken from metadata supplied by the sample provider and were not determined by assay-based typing. The dataset comprised deeply sampled blood TCRbeta repertoires from subjects exposed to, actively infected with, or recovered from COVID-19. Samples came from the ongoing ImmuneRACE study (first 160 participants) plus 1,254 subjects from 6 global collaborators. Points the paper makes about the study in general: How much clinical and demographic metadata was included differed by source and by participant, and the metadata was provided uncurated.

One collaborating source in Seattle enrolled patients while the patients were actively infected and followed the patients over time throughout the course of disease. Each collaborating institution followed its own protocols to collect whole blood in K2EDTA tubes. For TCRbeta analysis, collaborators shipped samples as frozen whole blood, isolated PBMCs, or DNA extracted from either of those sample types. TCRbeta CDR3 regions were amplified from genomic DNA by means of the immunoSEQ Assay, a bias-controlled multiplex PCR. In the source study's methods: Nucleated cell counts per sample were estimated from amplification of reference gene primers within the assay. Sequence reads were collapsed and filtered to measure the absolute abundance of every unique TCRbeta CDR3 rearrangement. For each sample, productive Simpson clonality was calculated as the square root of Simpson's diversity index over productive rearrangements. The immuneACCESS repertoire file appears here via TCRdb, limited to in-frame rearrangements. These files lack a portion of the clones; in checked studies, under half of the deficit traces to unresolved V genes, and the cause of the others is not known. Clonal size and the V and J genes are those of that table, whereas D and trimming came from the DNA. Recorded for this sample are about 270,000 clones; roughly nine tenths of them occurred a single time. Approximately 12% of the sample lies in the top ten.

The TCR originated in a woman between 25 and 40 years old with COVID-19, enrolled during active disease. The chain is encoded by TRBV27 joined to TRBJ2-3, and the D gene may be TRBD2, 5 bases matching. Input material: peripheral blood. The bases read TGTGCCAGCAGGGGAGCGACGACCACAGATACGCAGTATTTT. The resulting protein is CASRGATTTDTQYF.